These 7 T cell receptor beta chains were all obtained from the same sample, sequenced in a study of blood T cell repertoires in COVID-19. Libraries were prepared by immunoSEQ multiplex PCR; TCRdb keeps only in-frame clonotypes and omits some of them. The data hold more than 80,000 clones, with about two thirds observed a single time. The source material was peripheral blood. Every receptor here comes from a human donor with acute or convalescent COVID-19. The donor label of this sample is uncertain.

The chain links TRBV6-5 to TRBJ2-5; a weak D match, TRBD1 (5 bases). The CDR3 length is 14 residues. V was pared by 0 bases and J by 6 bases, with 11 bases between. CDR1 and CDR2 from the germline V gene are MNHEY and SVGAGI. The CDR3 sequence is CASSYSTQGKTQYF. CDR3 nucleotides: TGTGCCAGCAGTTACTCGACGCAGGGAAAGACCCAGTACTTC.

This chain joins TRBV11-2 and TRBJ1-2, with a tentative D call TRBD1 (5 bases). CDR1 SGHAT and CDR2 FQNNGV come from the germline V gene. Trimming stripped 0 bases from V and 2 bases from J, with 10 bases between. This CDR3 spans 15 amino acids. As DNA, the CDR3 is TGTGCCAGCAGCTTAGAACTCGCAGGGAACTATGGCTACACCTTC. Translated, it gives CASSLELAGNYGYTF.

This chain joins TRBV11-3 and TRBJ2-3; D is perhaps TRBD2 (6 bases). The germline V gene encodes CDR1 SGHNT and CDR2 YENEEA. Trimming left V 0 bases short and J 1 base short, with 8 bases between. The CDR3 contains 15 residues. CDR3 sequence: CASSLEPGGTDTQYF. The CDR3 nucleotides are TGTGCCAGCAGCTTAGAACCGGGGGGCACAGATACGCAGTATTTT.

This clone was seen a few times. This chain connects TRBV15 to TRBJ2-7, with D possibly TRBD2 on 5 matching bases. The CDR3 has 14 residues. Trimming cost V 3 bases and J 5 bases, with 14 bases left between them. The germline CDR1 and CDR2 sequences are LNHNV and YYDKDF (reference sequence). This CDR3 reads CATSSSARGNEQYF. For the CDR3, the DNA is TGTGCCACCAGCAGCTCCGCCCGGGGTAACGAGCAGTACTTC.

CDR3: CASSQDSGDTQYF. The CDR3 region has the DNA TGTGCCAGCAGCCAAGATTCGGGAGATACGCAGTATTTT. J is TRBJ2-3 and V is TRBV3-1 (or the pseudogene TRBV3-2); unclear D gene. V was shortened by 0 bases and J by 5 bases, with 6 bases between the two germline ends. CDR3 size: 13 residues. CDR1 and CDR2 from the germline V gene are LGHDT and YNNKEL (reference sequence).

This sequence joins TRBV5-5 and TRBJ1-3, with D possibly matching TRBD1 (6 bases). The CDR3 is 15 residues long. Trimming left V 2 bases short and J 2 bases short, with 11 bases between. The germline V gene has CDR1 SGHKS and CDR2 YYEKEE (reference sequence). CDR3 residues: CASSFSPGAGNTIYF. CDR3 bases: TGTGCCAGCAGCTTCAGTCCAGGGGCTGGAAACACCATATATTTT.

This clone was seen more than once but under ten times. Other DNA sequences within the sample encode an identical CDR3. The chain is built from TRBV30 and TRBJ1-6; the D gene is possibly TRBD1 (5 bases). This CDR3 is built from 15 residues. Trimming left V 0 bases short and J 0 bases short, with 6 bases between. Germline CDR1 is GTSNPN and CDR2 is SVGIG (reference sequence). CDR3 amino acids: CAWSVGGSYNSPLHF. CDR3 sequence (DNA): TGTGCCTGGAGTGTCGGGGGCTCCTATAATTCACCCCTCCACTTT.